The 26 T cell receptor beta chains below were found in one sample sequenced in a study of identical twins. One entry per CDR3 protein results from TCRdb running MiXCR on the 5' RACE reads. The sample holds more than 1.5 million distinct CDR3 sequences, around 29% seen once. What was sequenced was cord blood. These receptors all come from a newborn girl in good health.

A remark on this clonotype: One junction end disagrees with the germline gene, perhaps due to a read error. DNA for the CDR3: TGCAGTGCTAGCAGGGGGAATCAGCCCCGGCATTTT. This translates into CSASRGNQPRHF. The chain joins TRBV20-1 to TRBJ1-5; 7 nucleotides line up with TRBD1. The CDR3 totals 12 residues. In germline, CDR1 is DFQATT, CDR2 SNEGSKA (reference sequence).

In its sample, this clonotype was seen a few times. J is TRBJ2-1 and V is TRBV5-1; 7 bases align to TRBD1. The DNA end lines up better with TRBJ2-7; the J call may be wrong. The germline gives CDR1 SGHRS, CDR2 YFSETQ. CDR3 length: 14 residues. The CDR3 here is CASSPGQRYNEQYF. Here the CDR3 DNA reads TGCGCCAGCAGCCCGGGACAGAGGTACAATGAGCAGTACTTC.

A note on this clonotype: Its ends do not fully match the called genes, so a read error is possible. The gene calls are TRBV6-6 and TRBJ1-5, with unresolved D. Looked up from germline, CDR1 is MNHNY and CDR2 is SVGAGI (reference sequence). This CDR3 comprises 14 residues. For the CDR3, the DNA is TGTGCCAGCAGCTACTGGACGGTTAAAGAGCCCCGGCATTTT. Protein sequence: CASSYWTVKEPRHF.

The chain joins TRBV11-2 to TRBJ1-1, with a weak D call TRBD1 (5 bases). The CDR3 has 16 amino acids. Germline V gene lookup returns CDR1 SGHAT and CDR2 FQNNGV. V was trimmed by 0 bases and J by 7 bases, leaving 18 bases between them. For the CDR3, the DNA is TGTGCCAGCAGCTTAGATCCTCAGGGCAGGCGAGATGAAGCTTTCTTT. As protein: CASSLDPQGRRDEAFF.

This chain joins TRBV5-1 and TRBJ1-2; 7 bases match TRBD1. The CDR3 consists of 14 residues. The germline V gene encodes CDR1 SGHRS and CDR2 YFSETQ. V shed 4 bases and J 7 bases; nucleotides not matched to a gene: 10. The CDR3 protein is CASSPTGTVVGYTF. The CDR3 DNA reads TGCGCCAGCAGCCCTACCGGGACAGTTGTTGGCTACACCTTC.

The rearrangement uses TRBV7-9 and TRBJ1-5; 7 bases agree with TRBD1. V lost 3 bases to trimming and J lost 3 bases; unmatched junction nucleotides: 8. In germline, CDR1 is SEHNR, CDR2 FQNEAQ (reference sequence). The CDR3 runs 16 residues. The CDR3 spells CASSFSFRGDNQPQHF. The CDR3 bases are TGTGCCAGCAGCTTTTCCTTCAGGGGGGACAATCAGCCCCAGCATTTT.

This clonotype has just a few counts. This chain uses TRBV11-2 with TRBJ2-7, with D unclear. Trimming pared 3 bases from V and 4 bases from J, leaving 10 bases between. The CDR3 extends over 13 amino acids. Germline lookup yields CDR1 SGHAT and CDR2 FQNNGV. CDR3 protein: CASSLGFFYEQYF. Here the CDR3 DNA reads TGTGCCAGCAGCTTGGGCTTCTTTTACGAGCAGTACTTC.

The J gene is TRBJ2-2, the V gene TRBV9, with D possibly TRBD2 on 6 matching bases. The CDR3 runs to 15 residues. CDR1 is SGDLS, CDR2 YYNGEE, per germline. The V and J ends lost 4 bases and 3 bases respectively, with 13 bases between them. CDR3 loop: CASSPRESYTGELFF. The CDR3 region has the DNA TGTGCCAGCAGCCCTCGGGAGAGCTACACCGGGGAGCTGTTTTTT.

J is TRBJ2-1 and V is TRBV29-1; TRBD1 matches 9 bases. The assigned J gene may be wrong: the sequence end matches TRBJ2-7 better. Germline V gene sequence: CDR1 SQVTM, CDR2 ANQGSEA. This CDR3 has 13 residues. Here the CDR3 DNA reads TGCAGCGTTCTGACAGGGGGGAACAATGAGCAGTACTTC. Its translation is CSVLTGGNNEQYF.

A few counts support this clonotype. The CDR3 loop reads CASSLLPSGLKRGETQYF. The CDR3 DNA reads TGTGCCAGCAGCTTACTTCCTAGCGGCCTTAAGAGGGGGGAGACCCAGTACTTC. This sequence joins TRBV7-6 and TRBJ2-5; the D gene is possibly TRBD2 (7 bases). The CDR3 sequence is 18 residues long. Germline V CDR1 and CDR2: SGHVS, FNYEAQ. V was cut by 2 bases and J by 5 bases, with 24 bases left in between. Variable domain in full (rest from reference TRBV7-6 and TRBJ2-5): GAGVSQSPRYKVTKRGQDVALRCDPISGHVSLYWYRQALGQGPEFLTYFNYEAQQDKSGLPNDRFSAERPEGSISTLTIQRTEQRDSAMYRCASSLLPSGLKRGETQYFGPGTRLLVL.

In its sample, this clonotype was seen a few times. The chain recombines TRBV20-1 with TRBJ2-3, with 7 bases matching TRBD1. From germline, CDR1 is DFQATT and CDR2 SNEGSKA (reference sequence). This CDR3 comprises 13 residues. V lost 5 bases and J lost 4; bases outside the gene matches: 6. The CDR3 spells CSALNRGADTQYF. DNA for the CDR3: TGCAGTGCTTTGAACAGGGGCGCAGATACGCAGTATTTT.

The sample holds a few counts of this clonotype. V is TRBV28 and J is TRBJ2-7, with TRBD2 matching 10 bases. The CDR3 has 13 amino acids. Germline V lookup: CDR1 MDHEN, CDR2 SYDVKM. V shed 10 bases and J 2 bases; nucleotides not matched to a gene: 5. The CDR3 DNA follows: TGTGCCACCTCCGGGACTAGCGCCTACGAGCAGTACTTC. Its translation is CATSGTSAYEQYF.

The CDR3 loop is CATSDMSGGTDTQYF. DNA of the CDR3: TGTGCCACCAGTGATATGTCAGGGGGCACAGATACGCAGTATTTT. The chain employs TRBV24-1 and TRBJ2-3, with D possibly matching TRBD1 (6 bases). This CDR3 is built from 15 residues. CDR1 and CDR2 (germline): KGHDR, SFDVKD. V shed 3 bases and J shed 1 base, with 10 bases lying between them.

This clonotype appeared a single time. The V and J genes are TRBV5-1 and TRBJ1-1; D is unresolved. Germline lookup yields CDR1 SGHRS and CDR2 YFSETQ. CDR3 length: 14 residues. Trimming removed 4 bases at V and 0 bases at J, with 10 bases between. DNA of the CDR3: TGCGCCAGCAGCCTGTACAACATGAACACTGAAGCTTTCTTT. It is translated as CASSLYNMNTEAFF. Combining the CDR3 with reference TRBV5-1 and TRBJ1-1 gives the whole variable domain KAGVTQTPRYLIKTRGQQVTLSCSPISGHRSVSWYQQTPGQGLQFLFEYFSETQRNKGNFPGRFSGRQFSNSRSEMNVSTLELGDSALYLCASSLYNMNTEAFFGQGTRLTVV.

This clonotype was observed a few times. The chain carries TRBV28 and TRBJ1-1, with D perhaps matching TRBD1 (6 bases). Trimming stripped 6 bases from V and 0 bases from J, with 11 bases between. This CDR3 spans 14 amino acids. CDR1 is MDHEN and CDR2 is SYDVKM in the germline V gene. The CDR3 bases are TGTGCCAGCAGACTAACAGGGATGAACACTGAAGCTTTCTTT. As protein: CASRLTGMNTEAFF. The full variable domain, its missing parts supplied by reference TRBV28 and TRBJ1-1, is DVKVTQSSRYLVKRTGEKVFLECVQDMDHENMFWYRQDPGLGLRLIYFSYDVKMKEKGDIPEGYSVSREKKERFSLILESASTNQTSMYLCASRLTGMNTEAFFGQGTRLTVV.

The V and J genes are TRBV6-1 and TRBJ2-4; D remains ambiguous. The J call may be wrong; the DNA end is better matched by TRBJ2-7. CDR1 and CDR2 (germline): MNHNS, SASEGT. This CDR3 comprises 15 residues. The CDR3 spells CASSDWPQGPHEQYF. CDR3 nucleotide sequence: TGTGCCAGCAGTGATTGGCCTCAAGGGCCCCACGAGCAGTACTTC.

The chain couples TRBV20-1 to TRBJ2-3, with 7 bases lining up with TRBD1. Trimming took 6 bases from V and 4 from J; bases not matched to a gene: 7. This CDR3 is 13 amino acids long. Per the germline V gene, CDR1 is DFQATT and CDR2 is SNEGSKA (reference sequence). CDR3 DNA sequence: TGCAGTGCGAAAGGACAGGTCCCAGATACGCAGTATTTT. This gives the protein CSAKGQVPDTQYF.

This clonotype was seen repeatedly, ten times or more. The V and J genes are TRBV29-1 and TRBJ2-3; 7 bases are a match to TRBD2. V trimming: 1 base; J trimming: 2 bases; junction bases outside the gene matches: 9. This CDR3 is 16 amino acids long. Germline CDR1 and CDR2: SQVTM and ANQGSEA. The DNA of the CDR3 is TGCAGCGTTGAAGCCTTGGCTAGCGGACTCACAGATACGCAGTATTTT. This encodes CSVEALASGLTDTQYF.

This sequence joins TRBV12-3 or TRBV12-4 and TRBJ2-1, with 8 bases matching TRBD2. The assigned J gene may be wrong: the sequence end matches TRBJ2-7 better. The CDR3 totals 17 residues. DNA for the CDR3: TGTGCCAGCAGTTTCGGATCCGGGAGGGAACGCTACAATGAGCAGTACTTC. This sequence encodes CASSFGSGRERYNEQYF.

V usage is TRBV29-1 and J usage is TRBJ2-7, with 12 bases that match TRBD2. Germline assignment: CDR1 SQVTM and CDR2 ANQGSEA. J lost 3 bases, V lost 0 bases, and 9 bases had no gene match. The CDR3 has 17 amino acids. The CDR3 sequence is CSVEDRASGRGLYEQYF. The DNA for the CDR3 is TGCAGCGTTGAAGATCGGGCTAGCGGGAGGGGTCTCTACGAGCAGTACTTC.

A word on this clonotype: The junction departs from the called germline gene at one end, perhaps through a read error. The chain links TRBV7-2 to TRBJ2-1; the match to TRBD2 covers 8 bases. CDR3 length equals 15 residues. CDR1 and CDR2 from the germline V gene are SGHTA and FQGNSA. The CDR3 nucleotides are TGTGCCGGCAGCCCGAGCGGGAGATCAAACAATGAGCAGTTCTTC. Protein: CAGSPSGRSNNEQFF.

This clonotype occurred many times. A junction boundary mismatches the germline segment, possibly from a read error. This chain uses TRBV5-1 with TRBJ1-1; D is uncertain. The CDR3 has 11 amino acids. Per the germline V gene, CDR1 is SGHRS and CDR2 is YFSETQ. The CDR3 DNA is TGTGCCAGCAGTTCCTACACTGAAGCTTTCTTT. It translates to CASSSYTEAFF.

V is TRBV12-3 or TRBV12-4 and J is TRBJ2-3; 12 positions match TRBD2. There are 19 residues in the CDR3. Germline trimming cut 3 bases from V and 2 bases from J; bases unmatched to any gene: 12. The CDR3 is CASSLRSPSGRAVTDTQYF. In nucleotides, the CDR3 is TGTGCCAGCAGTTTGCGGTCGCCTAGCGGGAGGGCCGTCACAGATACGCAGTATTTT.

This clonotype was detected many times. This sequence joins TRBV6-6 and TRBJ2-3; 9 nucleotides line up with TRBD2. Trimming cost V 1 base and J 4 bases; bases outside gene matches: 6. This CDR3 comprises 16 residues. The germline gives CDR1 MNHNY, CDR2 SVGAGI (reference sequence). DNA of the CDR3: TGTGCCAGCAGTTACTACGGGACTAGCTTCCCAGATACGCAGTATTTT. It is translated as CASSYYGTSFPDTQYF.

As regards this clonotype: A junction boundary mismatches the germline segment, possibly from a read error. The rearrangement uses TRBV12-5 and TRBJ2-1; 12 bases agree with TRBD2. The CDR3 totals 16 residues. The germline V gene encodes CDR1 LGHNT and CDR2 FRNRAP. The CDR3 spells CVSGLVLAGGGNEQFF. The CDR3 DNA follows: TGTGTTAGTGGTTTGGTACTAGCGGGAGGAGGCAATGAGCAGTTCTTC.

The chain combines TRBV27 with TRBJ1-1; 9 nucleotides align to TRBD1. Germline CDR1 and CDR2: MNHEY and SMNVEV (reference sequence). V dropped 3 bases and J dropped 3; count of bases not matched to a gene: 5. CDR3 length: 15 amino acids. CDR3 amino acids: CASSLAGTGYTEAFF. The CDR3 bases are TGTGCCAGCAGTTTGGCCGGGACAGGGTACACTGAAGCTTTCTTT.